This TCR beta chain was sequenced for a study of blood T cell repertoires in COVID-19. Study-level information: PBMCs, B-cell-depleted T cells, or T cells provided the cDNA or gDNA that made up the material.

Germline V gives CDR1 LGHDT, CDR2 YNNKEL (reference sequence). The junction had 10 bases not matched to a gene; V was cut back by 1 base and J by 6 bases. The CDR3 sequence is 16 residues long. Original handling: By means of reference gene primer amplification, nucleated cell counts were estimated. This table comes from immunoSEQ multiplex PCR, and its TCRdb copy is limited to in-frame clones, with some not included. The V and J calls and clone size are taken from that table; D and trimming were inferred from the DNA. The repertoire consists of 150,000 or so clones, with 84% occurring once and the leading ten covering roughly 12%. The participants were between about 18 and 90 years old and came from about two dozen US areas. In assigning cohorts, the study relied on participant-reported clinical history.

The receptor was derived from a man between 50 and 59 years old who had recovered from COVID-19. The specimen sequenced was PBMCs or T cells enriched from blood (not recorded which). V gene TRBV3-1 (or the pseudogene TRBV3-2) combines with J gene TRBJ2-7, with 9 bases identical to TRBD2. CDR3 in amino acids: CASSQGPGAGGREQYF. Here the CDR3 DNA reads TGTGCCAGCAGCCAAGGTCCGGGGGCGGGGGGGCGCGAGCAGTACTTC.